Here is one T cell receptor beta chain with its context. Its matching antigen is unknown. Whereas donors were nominally healthy upon sampling, unrecorded immune exposures were probable. The sample originates from a study of cytomegalovirus exposure and HLA in healthy donors. General observations from the study: A list of 164 TCR beta chains associated with cytomegalovirus was given.

60 Vbeta and 13 Jbeta primers were used in PCR. Sequencing used immunoSEQ multiplex PCR; TCRdb keeps in-frame clones, though not all of them. The repertoire holds approximately 180,000 clones, 85% to 90% seen once, with approximately 1.9% in the top ten. Germline lookup yields CDR1 LGHNA and CDR2 YNFKEQ. The CDR3 length is 16 residues. V was pared by 1 base and J by 5 bases, with 14 bases between. The sequenced material came from PBMCs. The receptor comes from a woman aged 18-29 years in good health and CMV-seronegative. This chain joins TRBV4-2 and TRBJ2-2; no reliable D call. CDR3 in amino acids: CASSQVAAVGTGELFF. The DNA for the CDR3 is TGTGCCAGCAGCCAAGTGGCGGCAGTAGGAACCGGGGAGCTGTTTTTT.